A selection of T cell receptor beta chains follows, all from one sample in a study of shared clonotypes between healthy human individuals. Method: immunoSEQ multiplex PCR; TCRdb's copy keeps in-frame clones and lacks some. This sample has roughly 2 million clones, with approximately 96% found just once. Sequences were obtained from naive CD4+ T cells sorted from blood. The receptors come from a young man in good health. Each CDR3 is given with its conserved first and last residue. D genes are given only for firm matches. Not all rows give a size; the values are once, few, many and, for expanded clones, a class.

DNA | CDR3 | D | J | size | V
TGCAGCGTTGATCAAGCGGGGGGGCCTAATACGCAGTATTTT | CSVDQAGGPNTQYF | TRBD2 | TRBJ2-3 | - | TRBV29-1
TGTGCCAGCAGGTCTGTGGTCCACGAGCAGTACTTC | CASRSVVHEQYF | - | TRBJ2-7 | once | TRBV6-1
TGTGCCAGCAGCCTCAGACAGGGAGCGTCCTACGAGCAGTACTTC | CASSLRQGASYEQYF | TRBD1 | TRBJ2-7 | - | TRBV7-2
TGTGCCAGCAGTGGTCAGGGGATGAACACTGAAGCTTTCTTT | CASSGQGMNTEAFF | - | TRBJ1-1 | - | TRBV6-1
TGTGCCAGCAGTCCCCATACGGGGGAGGGCCTGGGTGAGCAGTTCTTC | CASSPHTGEGLGEQFF | TRBD2 | TRBJ2-1 | - | TRBV27
TGTGCCAGTAGTCGCCGGAACACCGGGGAGCTGTTTTTT | CASSRRNTGELFF | - | TRBJ2-2 | - | TRBV19
TGTGCCAGCAGCTTGGGGACAGGTTCTTCCTACGAGCAGTACTTC | CASSLGTGSSYEQYF | TRBD1 | TRBJ2-7 | - | TRBV5-4
TGTGCCAGCAGTGAATCTTTCATCGGGACCTACAATGAGCAGTTCTTC | CASSESFIGTYNEQFF | - | TRBJ2-1 | - | TRBV6-1
TGTGCCTGGACCGCACAGGGATTTGGCTACACCTTC | CAWTAQGFGYTF | - | TRBJ1-2 | - | TRBV30
TGTGCCAGCAGCTTTTCGGGGAAAAGGAGCGAAAAACTGTTTTTT | CASSFSGKRSEKLFF | - | TRBJ1-4 | - | TRBV5-6
TGTGCCAGCAGTGGATCCGGAGGGCTAGGCACTGAAGCTTTCTTT | CASSGSGGLGTEAFF | - | TRBJ1-1 | - | TRBV27
TGTGCCAGCAGCGCCCTAAGCGGGACAGGGCCCTCACTTGGGGCCAACGTCCTGACTTTC | CASSALSGTGPSLGANVLTF | TRBD1 | TRBJ2-6 | - | TRBV9
TGTGCCAGCAGTCGGGGGGTTGGCGGCACTGAAGCTTTCTTT | CASSRGVGGTEAFF | - | TRBJ1-1 | once | TRBV6-5
TGTGCCAGCAGCCTATCGACGGCGGGGGAGACCCAGTACTTC | CASSLSTAGETQYF | - | TRBJ2-5 | - | TRBV2
TGTGCCAGCAGCTGGGGTAATGAAAAACTGTTTTTT | CASSWGNEKLFF | - | TRBJ1-4 | - | TRBV7-2
TGTGCCAGCACCCGGGACGGAGCCACCGGGGAGCTGTTTTTT | CASTRDGATGELFF | - | TRBJ2-2 | - | TRBV2
TGTGCCAGCAGCCCTAGGGGACTAGCTTTCCACGAGCAGTACTTC | CASSPRGLAFHEQYF | TRBD2 | TRBJ2-7 | - | TRBV7-9
TGTGCCAGCAGCTCCACAGGGAGCTCTGGAAACACCATATATTTT | CASSSTGSSGNTIYF | - | TRBJ1-3 | - | TRBV7-2
TGTGCCAGCAGTGATAATCCAAGGGGTGAAAAACTGTTTTTT | CASSDNPRGEKLFF | - | TRBJ1-4 | - | TRBV25-1
TGCAGCGTTTCAAGGGCGAACACCGGGGAGCTGTTTTTT | CSVSRANTGELFF | - | TRBJ2-2 | - | TRBV29-1
TGTGCCAGCAGGAAGACTAGCGGGGGGACGAATGAGCAGTTCTTC | CASRKTSGGTNEQFF | TRBD2 | TRBJ2-1 | - | TRBV2
TGTGCCAGCAGCTTGTTCGTTCCTAGCGGGTACAATGAGCAGTTCTTC | CASSLFVPSGYNEQFF | TRBD2 | TRBJ2-1 | - | TRBV5-4
TGTGCCAGCAGAGTGGGCGGGAACACTGAAGCTTTCTTT | CASRVGGNTEAFF | - | TRBJ1-1 | - | TRBV5-4
TGTGCCAGCAGTTCGGGTCTCACCGGGGGCACAGATACGCAGTATTTT | CASSSGLTGGTDTQYF | - | TRBJ2-3 | - | TRBV6-5
TGTGCCAGCAGCTCAGGGACAGGGCGTTACGAGCAGTACTTC | CASSSGTGRYEQYF | TRBD1 | TRBJ2-7 | - | TRBV7-9
TGTGCCAGCAGCTCTTGGACTAGCGGGAGTAATGAGCAGTTCTTC | CASSSWTSGSNEQFF | TRBD2 | TRBJ2-1 | - | TRBV5-4
TGTGCCAGCACTCTGGAACTCGGACAGTATAATTCACCCCTCCACTTT | CASTLELGQYNSPLHF | - | TRBJ1-6 | - | TRBV28
TGTGCCAGCAGCTTTTTGGACAGCTACGAGCAGTACTTC | CASSFLDSYEQYF | - | TRBJ2-7 | - | TRBV7-2
TGCGCCAGCAGCTTGGCCAACAGTGGGGGCTCCTACGAGCAGTACTTC | CASSLANSGGSYEQYF | - | TRBJ2-7 | - | TRBV5-1
TGTGCCAGCAGCCAAGAAGAGGCTAGCGGGAGTCCCGGGGAGCTGTTTTTT | CASSQEEASGSPGELFF | TRBD2 | TRBJ2-2 | - | TRBV4-2
TGTGCCAGCACCTTAGGTGGGCTAGCGGGAAGGAACACCGGGGAGCTGTTTTTT | CASTLGGLAGRNTGELFF | TRBD2 | TRBJ2-2 | - | TRBV7-9
TGTGCCAGCAGCTTAGGTCCTAGTAGAAATGAGCAGTTCTTC | CASSLGPSRNEQFF | - | TRBJ2-1 | - | TRBV11-3
TGTGCCAGCAGTTTCCGGGACAGGAGGGTCAATGAGCAGTTCTTC | CASSFRDRRVNEQFF | TRBD1 | TRBJ2-1 | - | TRBV27
TGTGCCACCTCGCTTTCCGGACAGGGTAGGACAGGGACCCAGTACTTC | CATSLSGQGRTGTQYF | TRBD1 | TRBJ2-5 | - | TRBV2
TGTGCCAGCAGTTACTCGATGACAGGCCTCTCCTACGAGCAGTACTTC | CASSYSMTGLSYEQYF | - | TRBJ2-7 | once | TRBV6-6
TGTGCCAGCAGTTTGACCGGGGTCGTTAGGGAAAAACTGTTTTTT | CASSLTGVVREKLFF | - | TRBJ1-4 | - | TRBV5-6
TGTGCCAGCAGTGGACAGGGGGCAGATACGCAGTATTTT | CASSGQGADTQYF | TRBD1 | TRBJ2-3 | - | TRBV2
TGTGCCATCAGTTCCGGGACAGGGGGCTCTGATCATGGCTACACCTTC | CAISSGTGGSDHGYTF | TRBD1 | TRBJ1-2 | - | TRBV10-3
TGTGCCTGGGGACAGGGCTCCTACAATGAGCAGTTCTTC | CAWGQGSYNEQFF | TRBD1 | TRBJ2-1 | - | TRBV30
TGTGCCAGCAGCCCGGGACTAAAACAAGAGACCCAGTACTTC | CASSPGLKQETQYF | TRBD2 | TRBJ2-5 | - | TRBV7-2
TGTGCCAGCAGCGTAGCGCGGAGAAACACAGATACGCAGTATTTT | CASSVARRNTDTQYF | - | TRBJ2-3 | - | TRBV9
TGTGCCAGCAGTCCCAAGGGTCCAGTTGGAAACACCATATATTTT | CASSPKGPVGNTIYF | - | TRBJ1-3 | - | TRBV2
TGCAGTGTCCGGAAGGGTGGCGGGAGCAAGAGCAATGAGCAGTTCTTC | CSVRKGGGSKSNEQFF | TRBD2 | TRBJ2-1 | - | TRBV29-1
TGTGCCAGCAGCCAAAGACAGGGAGGAGAAAAACTGTTTTTT | CASSQRQGGEKLFF | TRBD1 | TRBJ1-4 | - | TRBV28
TGCGCCAGCAGCTTGAAACTCCTAAGCTCTGGGGCCAACGTCCTGACTTTC | CASSLKLLSSGANVLTF | - | TRBJ2-6 | - | TRBV5-1
TGTGCCTGGAGTACTGGGGCCAACGTCCTGACTTTC | CAWSTGANVLTF | - | TRBJ2-6 | few | TRBV30
TGTGCCAGTACGAGAGGCAGGGTGGAGTCACCCCTCCACTTT | CASTRGRVESPLHF | - | TRBJ1-6 | - | TRBV19
TGTGCCTGGGGGACAGATAGCAATCAGCCCCAGCATTTT | CAWGTDSNQPQHF | TRBD1 | TRBJ1-5 | few | TRBV30
TGTGCCTGGAGTGTGACAGGGGAGGGTCCGTACTTC | CAWSVTGEGPYF | - | TRBJ2-7 | - | TRBV30
TGTGCCAGCAGTTGGGTGGGACAGGGATCCGGGGAGCTGTTTTTT | CASSWVGQGSGELFF | TRBD1 | TRBJ2-2 | - | TRBV6-6
TGTGCCAGCAGCGCAACAGGGGGCGGAAGAGAAAAACTGTTTTTT | CASSATGGGREKLFF | TRBD1 | TRBJ1-4 | - | TRBV9
TGTGCCAGCAGTTTGACAGGGGGCGAGCAGTACTTC | CASSLTGGEQYF | TRBD1 | TRBJ2-7 | - | TRBV28
TGTGCCAGCAGCCCGCTGGGACAGACGAACACTGAAGCTTTCTTT | CASSPLGQTNTEAFF | TRBD1 | TRBJ1-1 | once | TRBV5-8